The rows below give T cell receptor beta chains drawn from one sample of a study of blood T cell repertoires in COVID-19. Profiling relied on immunoSEQ multiplex PCR, and the TCRdb table lists in-frame clones only, not all of them. The sample gives fewer than 130,000 clones, 72% of which show up once; roughly 7.5% is in the top ten. The specimen sequenced was peripheral blood. These receptors all come from a woman aged 55-69 years with acute or convalescent COVID-19. CDR3s include the opening cysteine and the closing phenylalanine or tryptophan. D genes are given only for firm matches. Size tells how often a clone was seen (once, few, many) or the class of an expanded clone, and some rows leave it out.

V gene: TRBV3-1/TRBV3-2
D gene: TRBD1
clone size: once
J gene: TRBJ1-2
CDR3 protein: CASSPGTGVGYTF
CDR3 DNA: TGTGCCAGCAGCCCCGGGACAGGGGTAGGCTACACCTTC

V gene: TRBV5-6
D gene: .
clone size: .
J gene: TRBJ1-2
CDR3 protein: CASSLETERYTF
CDR3 DNA: TGTGCCAGCAGCTTGGAGACAGAGCGCTACACCTTC

V gene: TRBV3-1/TRBV3-2
D gene: TRBD1
clone size: .
J gene: TRBJ1-2
CDR3 protein: CASSQTGEGYTF
CDR3 DNA: TGTGCCAGCAGCCAGACAGGGGAAGGCTACACCTTC

V gene: TRBV18
D gene: .
clone size: .
J gene: TRBJ1-4
CDR3 protein: CASSPTQKTNEKLFF
CDR3 DNA: TGTGCCAGCTCACCGACACAGAAAACTAATGAAAAACTGTTTTTT

V gene: TRBV4-3
D gene: TRBD1
clone size: .
J gene: TRBJ1-6
CDR3 protein: CASSLRDRDNSPLHF
CDR3 DNA: TGCGCCAGCAGCCTCCGGGACAGGGATAATTCACCCCTCCACTTT

V gene: TRBV3-1/TRBV3-2
D gene: TRBD1
clone size: .
J gene: TRBJ1-1
CDR3 protein: CASSQVINRGTEAFF
CDR3 DNA: TGTGCCAGCAGCCAAGTCATTAACAGGGGTACTGAAGCTTTCTTT

V gene: TRBV9
D gene: .
clone size: .
J gene: TRBJ1-6
CDR3 protein: CASSGQVLNSPLHF
CDR3 DNA: TGTGCCAGCAGCGGACAGGTGCTTAATTCACCCCTCCACTTT

V gene: TRBV11-2
D gene: .
clone size: once
J gene: TRBJ2-7
CDR3 protein: CASSLDIYEQYF
CDR3 DNA: TGTGCCAGCAGCTTAGACATCTACGAGCAGTACTTC

V gene: TRBV29-1
D gene: .
clone size: few
J gene: TRBJ2-3
CDR3 protein: CSAPPKSSTDTQYF
CDR3 DNA: TGCAGCGCCCCCCCTAAGTCTAGCACAGATACGCAGTATTTT

V gene: TRBV9
D gene: TRBD2
clone size: .
J gene: TRBJ2-6
CDR3 protein: CASSVAGRVDSGANVLTF
CDR3 DNA: TGTGCCAGCAGCGTAGCCGGGAGGGTTGATTCTGGGGCCAACGTCCTGACTTTC

V gene: TRBV7-9
D gene: TRBD1
clone size: .
J gene: TRBJ2-5
CDR3 protein: CASSALPGQGPETQYF
CDR3 DNA: TGTGCCAGCAGCGCACTCCCGGGACAGGGGCCAGAGACCCAGTACTTC

V gene: TRBV19
D gene: TRBD2
clone size: .
J gene: TRBJ2-5
CDR3 protein: CASKAGGAKHETQYF
CDR3 DNA: TGTGCCAGTAAGGCGGGGGGCGCAAAACATGAGACCCAGTACTTC

V gene: TRBV7-2
D gene: .
clone size: once
J gene: TRBJ2-1
CDR3 protein: CASSLDTASYNEQFF
CDR3 DNA: TGTGCCAGCAGCTTAGATACAGCATCGTACAATGAGCAGTTCTTC

V gene: TRBV7-3
D gene: .
clone size: .
J gene: TRBJ2-7
CDR3 protein: CASSLTGLSHEQYF
CDR3 DNA: TGTGCCAGCAGCTTAACGGGACTGTCCCACGAGCAGTACTTC

V gene: TRBV11-1
D gene: TRBD1
clone size: .
J gene: TRBJ1-6
CDR3 protein: CASSLNRGSSPLHF
CDR3 DNA: TGTGCCAGCAGCTTGAACAGGGGTTCTTCACCCCTCCACTTT

V gene: TRBV3-1/TRBV3-2
D gene: TRBD2
clone size: .
J gene: TRBJ2-3
CDR3 protein: CASSLAGGISMQYF
CDR3 DNA: TGTGCCAGCAGCCTAGCGGGGGGGATTAGCATGCAGTATTTT

V gene: TRBV27
D gene: .
clone size: few
J gene: TRBJ1-1
CDR3 protein: CASSSRVGGNTEAFF
CDR3 DNA: TGTGCCAGCAGCTCCCGGGTGGGGGGGAACACTGAAGCTTTCTTT

V gene: TRBV12-3/TRBV12-4
D gene: TRBD1
clone size: .
J gene: TRBJ2-3
CDR3 protein: CASRGDRDTQYF
CDR3 DNA: TGTGCCAGCAGGGGGGACAGAGATACGCAGTATTTT

V gene: TRBV7-3
D gene: TRBD1
clone size: once
J gene: TRBJ2-6
CDR3 protein: CASSLIPGTGGSGANVLTF
CDR3 DNA: TGTGCCAGCAGCTTAATTCCCGGGACAGGGGGCTCTGGGGCCAACGTCCTGACTTTC

V gene: TRBV28
D gene: .
clone size: .
J gene: TRBJ1-2
CDR3 protein: CASSLGRGGYGYTF
CDR3 DNA: TGTGCCAGCAGTTTGGGCAGGGGCGGTTATGGCTACACCTTC

V gene: TRBV19
D gene: TRBD1
clone size: .
J gene: TRBJ1-1
CDR3 protein: CASTSRDRGLRGTEAFF
CDR3 DNA: TGTGCCAGTACCTCCCGGGACAGAGGGCTCAGGGGGACTGAAGCTTTCTTT

V gene: TRBV19
D gene: .
clone size: .
J gene: TRBJ1-2
CDR3 protein: CASSFEGARGYTF
CDR3 DNA: TGTGCCAGTAGTTTTGAAGGGGCGCGAGGCTACACCTTC

V gene: TRBV6-2/TRBV6-3
D gene: TRBD2
clone size: .
J gene: TRBJ2-3
CDR3 protein: CASSLRGGTDTQYF
CDR3 DNA: TGTGCCAGCAGCTTACGGGGGGGCACAGATACGCAGTATTTT

V gene: TRBV5-5
D gene: TRBD1
clone size: .
J gene: TRBJ1-4
CDR3 protein: CASRLGTVSNEKLFF
CDR3 DNA: TGTGCCAGCAGGTTGGGGACAGTGAGTAATGAAAAACTGTTTTTT

V gene: TRBV29-1
D gene: .
clone size: .
J gene: TRBJ1-1
CDR3 protein: CSVEGQEKRLGRWAEAFF
CDR3 DNA: TGCAGCGTTGAGGGTCAAGAGAAAAGATTGGGCAGGTGGGCTGAAGCTTTCTTT

V gene: TRBV7-3
D gene: .
clone size: once
J gene: TRBJ1-4
CDR3 protein: CASSPTGRTNEKLFF
CDR3 DNA: TGTGCCAGCAGCCCAACCGGGAGGACTAATGAAAAACTGTTTTTT

V gene: TRBV30
D gene: .
clone size: .
J gene: TRBJ2-1
CDR3 protein: CAWSGLTGGFSYNEQFF
CDR3 DNA: TGTGCCTGGAGTGGATTAACTGGGGGGTTTTCCTACAATGAGCAGTTCTTC

V gene: TRBV10-1
D gene: .
clone size: .
J gene: TRBJ2-7
CDR3 protein: CASRVGGEQYF
CDR3 DNA: TGCGCCAGCAGGGTAGGAGGCGAGCAGTACTTC

V gene: TRBV9
D gene: .
clone size: .
J gene: TRBJ1-3
CDR3 protein: CASSVQSSNSGNTIYF
CDR3 DNA: TGTGCCAGCAGCGTACAGTCATCGAACTCTGGAAACACCATATATTTT

V gene: TRBV29-1
D gene: TRBD1
clone size: once
J gene: TRBJ2-7
CDR3 protein: CSVRDRVPYEQYF
CDR3 DNA: TGCAGCGTAAGGGACAGGGTTCCCTACGAGCAGTACTTC

V gene: TRBV18
D gene: .
clone size: .
J gene: TRBJ1-6
CDR3 protein: CASSPLSGDSYNSPLHF
CDR3 DNA: TGTGCCAGCTCACCACTGAGCGGGGACTCATATAATTCACCCCTCCACTTT

V gene: TRBV27
D gene: .
clone size: few
J gene: TRBJ1-6
CDR3 protein: CASSRRTNYNSPLHF
CDR3 DNA: TGTGCCAGCAGTAGAAGGACAAATTATAATTCACCCCTCCACTTT

V gene: TRBV9
D gene: .
clone size: .
J gene: TRBJ1-1
CDR3 protein: CASSAMTSGSSTEAFF
CDR3 DNA: TGTGCCAGCAGCGCTATGACCTCAGGGTCGAGTACTGAAGCTTTCTTT

V gene: TRBV5-1
D gene: TRBD2
clone size: once
J gene: TRBJ2-1
CDR3 protein: CASSSRGEIQFF
CDR3 DNA: TGCGCCAGCAGCTCCCGGGGGGAAATCCAGTTCTTC

V gene: TRBV7-2
D gene: TRBD2
clone size: once
J gene: TRBJ2-4
CDR3 protein: CASSLAGLAGSGGNIQYF
CDR3 DNA: TGTGCCAGCAGCTTGGCGGGACTAGCGGGGTCTGGAGGAAACATTCAGTACTTC

V gene: TRBV5-5
D gene: .
clone size: .
J gene: TRBJ1-1
CDR3 protein: CASSLGHQNTEAFF
CDR3 DNA: TGTGCCAGCAGCTTGGGGCATCAGAACACTGAAGCTTTCTTT

V gene: TRBV7-9
D gene: .
clone size: .
J gene: TRBJ2-7
CDR3 protein: CASRGGAAPYEQYF
CDR3 DNA: TGTGCCAGCAGGGGGGGGGCAGCTCCCTACGAGCAGTACTTC

V gene: TRBV5-1
D gene: .
clone size: .
J gene: TRBJ1-1
CDR3 protein: CASSLDVPENTEAFF
CDR3 DNA: TGCGCCAGCAGCTTGGATGTTCCAGAGAACACTGAAGCTTTCTTT

V gene: TRBV18
D gene: .
clone size: .
J gene: TRBJ2-6
CDR3 protein: CASSPYTGTGANVLTF
CDR3 DNA: TGTGCCAGCTCACCCTATACAGGGACTGGGGCCAACGTCCTGACTTTC

V gene: TRBV28
D gene: .
clone size: few
J gene: TRBJ2-5
CDR3 protein: CASSLPGNQETQYF
CDR3 DNA: TGTGCCAGCAGTTTACCAGGGAATCAAGAGACCCAGTACTTC

V gene: TRBV5-6
D gene: TRBD1
clone size: .
J gene: TRBJ1-1
CDR3 protein: CASSLGQGRKTEAFF
CDR3 DNA: TGTGCCAGCAGCCTGGGACAGGGGAGGAAAACTGAAGCTTTCTTT

V gene: TRBV19
D gene: .
clone size: .
J gene: TRBJ1-2
CDR3 protein: CASSIDRRPYGYTF
CDR3 DNA: TGTGCCAGTAGTATAGATCGGCGGCCCTATGGCTACACCTTC

V gene: TRBV19
D gene: .
clone size: .
J gene: TRBJ1-2
CDR3 protein: CASSIVPAGVSYGYTF
CDR3 DNA: TGTGCCAGTAGTATAGTCCCGGCGGGGGTTTCCTATGGCTACACCTTC

V gene: TRBV5-6
D gene: TRBD1
clone size: .
J gene: TRBJ1-1
CDR3 protein: CASSLVRGQQAFF
CDR3 DNA: TGTGCCAGCAGCTTGGTGAGGGGACAGCAAGCTTTCTTT

V gene: TRBV6-6
D gene: .
clone size: .
J gene: TRBJ1-2
CDR3 protein: CASSLSPTRDDGYTF
CDR3 DNA: TGTGCCAGCAGTCTCTCCCCGACTCGGGATGATGGCTACACCTTC

V gene: TRBV28
D gene: TRBD1
clone size: .
J gene: TRBJ1-6
CDR3 protein: CASSPETGVLYNSPLHF
CDR3 DNA: TGTGCCAGCAGTCCAGAGACAGGGGTGCTCTATAATTCACCCCTCCACTTT

V gene: TRBV4-1
D gene: .
clone size: .
J gene: TRBJ2-5
CDR3 protein: CASSHVTGETQYF
CDR3 DNA: TGCGCCAGCAGCCACGTGACCGGGGAGACCCAGTACTTC

V gene: TRBV12-3/TRBV12-4
D gene: TRBD1
clone size: .
J gene: TRBJ1-1
CDR3 protein: CASGWTGPREAFF
CDR3 DNA: TGTGCCAGCGGCTGGACAGGGCCCCGTGAAGCTTTCTTT

V gene: TRBV5-1
D gene: .
clone size: .
J gene: TRBJ2-7
CDR3 protein: CASSLGGQSYEQYF
CDR3 DNA: TGCGCCAGCAGCTTGGGGGGACAATCCTACGAGCAGTACTTC

V gene: TRBV10-3
D gene: TRBD2
clone size: .
J gene: TRBJ2-1
CDR3 protein: CAITAGGRNNEQFF
CDR3 DNA: TGTGCCATCACGGCGGGGGGCAGAAACAATGAGCAGTTCTTC

V gene: TRBV9
D gene: .
clone size: once
J gene: TRBJ1-1
CDR3 protein: CASSVSDGPTMNTEAFF
CDR3 DNA: TGTGCCAGCAGCGTAAGCGACGGACCGACTATGAACACTGAAGCTTTCTTT

V gene: TRBV2
D gene: .
clone size: .
J gene: TRBJ1-6
CDR3 protein: CASSGQTVFNSPLHF
CDR3 DNA: TGTGCCAGCAGCGGCCAGACAGTCTTTAATTCACCCCTCCACTTT

V gene: TRBV7-2
D gene: .
clone size: once
J gene: TRBJ2-5
CDR3 protein: CASSLPRGILETQYF
CDR3 DNA: TGTGCCAGCAGCTTACCGCGAGGGATTTTAGAGACCCAGTACTTC

V gene: TRBV28
D gene: TRBD1
clone size: .
J gene: TRBJ1-6
CDR3 protein: CASSHGTGNPDSPLHF
CDR3 DNA: TGTGCCAGCAGTCACGGGACAGGGAATCCAGATTCACCCCTCCACTTT

V gene: TRBV3-1/TRBV3-2
D gene: TRBD2
clone size: large
J gene: TRBJ2-7
CDR3 protein: CASSHRRGNYEQYF
CDR3 DNA: TGTGCCAGCAGCCATCGGCGGGGGAACTACGAGCAGTACTTC

V gene: TRBV7-2
D gene: .
clone size: once
J gene: TRBJ1-3
CDR3 protein: CASSADTASGNTIYF
CDR3 DNA: TGTGCCAGCAGCGCCGACACCGCCTCTGGAAACACCATATATTTT

V gene: TRBV11-3
D gene: TRBD1
clone size: .
J gene: TRBJ1-5
CDR3 protein: CASSSDRGRIQPQHF
CDR3 DNA: TGTGCCAGCAGCTCGGACAGGGGGCGCATTCAGCCCCAGCATTTT

V gene: TRBV24-1
D gene: .
clone size: few
J gene: TRBJ2-1
CDR3 protein: CATMYSGRYEQFF
CDR3 DNA: TGTGCCACCATGTACTCCGGCAGGTATGAGCAGTTCTTC